These 8 T cell receptor beta chains originate from one sample sequenced in a study of beta chain features in type 1 diabetes. The whole isolated RNA underwent reverse transcription, so sequencing captured expressed TCRB transcripts. The protocol was immunoSEQ multiplex PCR, while the TCRdb copy is restricted to in-frame clones and leaves out a portion. The repertoire holds 130,000 or so clones, with 9% to 10% as singletons. Material for sequencing was central memory CD4+ T cells from blood. These receptors all stem from a woman in her forties in good health.

The V and J genes are TRBV5-1 and TRBJ2-7, with 7 nucleotides matching TRBD1. The CDR3 runs to 13 residues. V lost 5 bases, J lost 5 bases, and 7 bases stayed unmatched. The V gene's germline CDR1 is SGHRS and CDR2 YFSETQ. In DNA form, the CDR3 reads TGCGCCAGCAGACCGACAGGGACGGACGAGCAGTACTTC. Translation gives CASRPTGTDEQYF.

The chain recombines TRBV19 with TRBJ1-2; 7 positions match TRBD1. The CDR3 contains 13 residues. Germline-derived CDR1 and CDR2 are LNHDA and SQIVND (reference sequence). Trimming took 7 bases from V and 8 from J; bases not matched to a gene: 10. The CDR3 protein is CASTVGQVRGYTF. The CDR3 DNA is TGTGCCAGTACCGTCGGACAGGTTCGAGGCTACACCTTC.

This clone has only a few counts. The chain joins TRBV7-2 to TRBJ2-5, with TRBD2 as a possible D gene (5 bases). Trimming left V 8 bases short and J 5 bases short, with 18 bases between. The CDR3 consists of 14 residues. CDR1 is SGHTA, CDR2 FQGNSA, per germline. The CDR3 reads CASGLSTRGETQYF. The CDR3 DNA reads TGTGCCAGCGGCCTCTCCACTAGAGGGGAGACCCAGTACTTC.

This clone was counted ten times or more. This sequence joins TRBV5-1 and TRBJ2-3; 7 bases line up with TRBD2. V trimming: 0 bases; J trimming: 2 bases; junction bases outside the gene matches: 6. The CDR3 is 16 amino acids. Per the germline V gene, CDR1 is SGHRS and CDR2 is YFSETQ. The CDR3 here is CASSLGLAVDTDTQYF. CDR3 nucleotide sequence: TGCGCCAGCAGCTTGGGGCTAGCGGTGGACACAGATACGCAGTATTTT.

The V call is TRBV29-1, the J call TRBJ2-7, with D possibly being TRBD1 (6 bases). This CDR3 comprises 14 residues. The germline V gene encodes CDR1 SQVTM and CDR2 ANQGSEA. V shed 5 bases and J shed 5 bases, with 19 bases lying between them. CDR3 protein: CSVTAAVRGNEQYF. For the CDR3, the DNA is TGCAGCGTTACCGCCGCCGTCAGGGGTAACGAGCAGTACTTC.

This clone has only a few counts. V usage is TRBV29-1 and J usage is TRBJ1-1, with D perhaps matching TRBD1 (6 bases). The germline V and J ends were trimmed by 4 bases and 5 bases, with 20 bases remaining between them. CDR1 and CDR2 from the germline V gene are SQVTM and ANQGSEA. This CDR3 spans 15 amino acids. The CDR3 region is CSVGKDRGQGTEAFF. CDR3 in DNA: TGCAGCGTTGGAAAGGATCGTGGGCAGGGGACTGAAGCTTTCTTT. The entire variable domain, with the rest obtained from reference TRBV29-1 and TRBJ1-1, is as follows: SAVISQKPSRDICQRGTSLTIQCQVDSQVTMMFWYRQQPGQSLTLIATANQGSEATYESGFVIDKFPISRPNLTFSTLTVSNMSPEDSSIYLCSVGKDRGQGTEAFFGQGTRLTVV.

The rearrangement links TRBV10-3 to TRBJ2-7; the D gene is possibly TRBD2 (6 bases). Trimming removed 0 bases at V and 3 bases at J, with 18 bases between. Germline V CDR1 and CDR2: ENHRY, SYGVKD. The CDR3 length is 17 residues. The CDR3 DNA follows: TGTGCCATCAGTGAGTCGGCGGGACGGATCACCCACTACGAGCAGTACTTC. Encoded protein: CAISESAGRITHYEQYF.

This clone has a count of ten or more. The genes are TRBV14 and TRBJ2-1; D might be TRBD2 (6 bases). V lost 3 bases to trimming and J lost 4 bases, with 16 bases between them. Per the germline V gene, CDR1 is SGHDN and CDR2 is FVKESK. The CDR3 sequence is 16 residues long. The DNA of the CDR3 is TGTGCCAGCAGCCACAGAAGGATAGCGGCTTACAATGAGCAGTTCTTC. It translates to CASSHRRIAAYNEQFF.